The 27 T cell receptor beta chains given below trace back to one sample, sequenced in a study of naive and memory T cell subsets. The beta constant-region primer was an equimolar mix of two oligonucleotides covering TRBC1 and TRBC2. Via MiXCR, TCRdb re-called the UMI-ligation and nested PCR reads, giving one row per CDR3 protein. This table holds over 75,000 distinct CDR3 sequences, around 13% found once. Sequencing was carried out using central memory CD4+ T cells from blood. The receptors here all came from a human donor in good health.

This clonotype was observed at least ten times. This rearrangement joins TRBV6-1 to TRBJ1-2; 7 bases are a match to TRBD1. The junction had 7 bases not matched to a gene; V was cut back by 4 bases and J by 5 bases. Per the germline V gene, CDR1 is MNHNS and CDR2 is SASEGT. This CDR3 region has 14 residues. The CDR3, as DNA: TGTGCCAGCAGTGTCGGGACAGTCTTTTATGGCTACACCTTC. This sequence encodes CASSVGTVFYGYTF.

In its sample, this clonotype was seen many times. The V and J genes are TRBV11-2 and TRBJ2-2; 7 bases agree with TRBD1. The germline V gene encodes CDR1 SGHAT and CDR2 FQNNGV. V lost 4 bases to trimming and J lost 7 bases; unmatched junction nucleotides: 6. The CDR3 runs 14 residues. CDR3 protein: CASSSNRGHGELFF. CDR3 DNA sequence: TGTGCCAGCAGCTCGAACAGGGGCCACGGGGAGCTGTTTTTT.

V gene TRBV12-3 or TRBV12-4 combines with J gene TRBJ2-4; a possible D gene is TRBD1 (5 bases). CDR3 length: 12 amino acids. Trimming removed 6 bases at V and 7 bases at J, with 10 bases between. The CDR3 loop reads CASSPGPNIQYF. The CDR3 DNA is TGTGCCAGCAGCCCAGGGCCGAACATTCAGTACTTC.

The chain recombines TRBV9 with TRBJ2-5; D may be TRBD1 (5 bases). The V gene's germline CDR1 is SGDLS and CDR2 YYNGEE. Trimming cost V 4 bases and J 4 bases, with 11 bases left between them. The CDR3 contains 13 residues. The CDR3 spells CASSSQGTETQYF. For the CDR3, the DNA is TGTGCCAGCAGCAGCCAGGGAACAGAGACCCAGTACTTC.

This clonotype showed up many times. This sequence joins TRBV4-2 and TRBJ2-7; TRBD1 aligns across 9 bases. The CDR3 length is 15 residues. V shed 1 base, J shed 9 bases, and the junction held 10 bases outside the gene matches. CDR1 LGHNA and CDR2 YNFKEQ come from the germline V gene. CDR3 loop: CASSQAGTGSFVQYF. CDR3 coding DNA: TGTGCCAGCAGCCAAGCTGGGACAGGGTCATTCGTGCAGTACTTC.

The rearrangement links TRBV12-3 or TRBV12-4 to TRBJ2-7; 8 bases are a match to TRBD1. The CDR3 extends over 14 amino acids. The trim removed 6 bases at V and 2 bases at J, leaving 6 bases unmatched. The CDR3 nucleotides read TGTGCCAGCAGCACGGACAGGGTTCCCTACGAGCAGTACTTC. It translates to CASSTDRVPYEQYF.

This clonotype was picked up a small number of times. The CDR3 spells CSASSGTSGRVEQFF. CDR3 nucleotides: TGCAGTGCCTCCTCCGGGACTAGCGGGAGAGTCGAGCAGTTCTTC. This sequence joins TRBV20-1 and TRBJ2-1; 14 positions agree with TRBD2. From germline, CDR1 is DFQATT and CDR2 SNEGSKA (reference sequence). The CDR3 spans 15 residues. The J segment lost 10 bases and the V segment lost 6 bases, leaving 11 bases of the junction unmatched.

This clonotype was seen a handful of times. The CDR3 DNA reads TGTGCCAGCAGTTACCACGAATTTAACTATGGCTACACCTTC. Its protein product is CASSYHEFNYGYTF. This chain links TRBV6-2 or TRBV6-3 with TRBJ1-2; unclear D gene. Germline V gene data show CDR1 as MNHEY and CDR2 as SVGEGT. V was shortened by 2 bases and J by 1 base, with 8 bases between the two germline ends. This CDR3 comprises 14 residues.

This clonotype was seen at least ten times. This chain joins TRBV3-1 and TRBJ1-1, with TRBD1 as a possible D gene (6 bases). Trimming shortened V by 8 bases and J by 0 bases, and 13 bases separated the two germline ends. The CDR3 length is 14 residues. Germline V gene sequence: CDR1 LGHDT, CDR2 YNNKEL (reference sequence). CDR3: CASGGRSMNTEAFF. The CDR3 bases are TGTGCCAGCGGGGGCAGGTCTATGAACACTGAAGCTTTCTTT.

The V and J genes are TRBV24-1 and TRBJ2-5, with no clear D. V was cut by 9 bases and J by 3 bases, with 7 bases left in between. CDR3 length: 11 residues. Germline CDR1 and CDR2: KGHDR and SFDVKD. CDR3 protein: CATGREETQYF. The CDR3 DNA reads TGTGCCACCGGACGAGAAGAGACCCAGTACTTC.

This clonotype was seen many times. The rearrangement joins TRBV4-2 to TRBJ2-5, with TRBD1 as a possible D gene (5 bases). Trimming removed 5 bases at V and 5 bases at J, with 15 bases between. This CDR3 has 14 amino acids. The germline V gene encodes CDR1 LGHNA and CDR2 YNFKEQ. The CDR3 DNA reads TGTGCCAGCAGCGAGAAAAGGGGCGTTGAGACCCAGTACTTC. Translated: CASSEKRGVETQYF.

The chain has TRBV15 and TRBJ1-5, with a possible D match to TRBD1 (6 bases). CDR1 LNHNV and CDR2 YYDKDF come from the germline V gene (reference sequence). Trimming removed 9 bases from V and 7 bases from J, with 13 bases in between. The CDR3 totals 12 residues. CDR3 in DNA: TGTGCCACTGGGACATACCCACAGCCCCAGCATTTT. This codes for CATGTYPQPQHF.

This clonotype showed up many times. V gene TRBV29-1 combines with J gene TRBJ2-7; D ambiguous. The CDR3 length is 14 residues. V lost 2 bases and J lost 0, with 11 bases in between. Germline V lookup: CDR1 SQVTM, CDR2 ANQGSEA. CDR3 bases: TGCAGCGTTGAACCCGACCCCAGCTCCTACGAGCAGTACTTC. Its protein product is CSVEPDPSSYEQYF.

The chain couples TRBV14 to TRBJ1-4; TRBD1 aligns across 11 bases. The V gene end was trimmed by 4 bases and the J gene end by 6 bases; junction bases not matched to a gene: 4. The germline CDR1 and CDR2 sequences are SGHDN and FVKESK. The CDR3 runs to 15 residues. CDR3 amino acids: CASSRGQGADEKLFF. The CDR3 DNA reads TGTGCCAGCAGCCGAGGACAGGGGGCGGATGAAAAACTGTTTTTT.

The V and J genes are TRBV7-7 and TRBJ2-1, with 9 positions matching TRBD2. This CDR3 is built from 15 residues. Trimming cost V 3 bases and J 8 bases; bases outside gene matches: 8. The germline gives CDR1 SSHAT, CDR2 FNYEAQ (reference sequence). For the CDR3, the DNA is TGTGCCAGCAGCTTGGCTAGCGGGACCTCCTATGAGCAGTTCTTC. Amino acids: CASSLASGTSYEQFF.

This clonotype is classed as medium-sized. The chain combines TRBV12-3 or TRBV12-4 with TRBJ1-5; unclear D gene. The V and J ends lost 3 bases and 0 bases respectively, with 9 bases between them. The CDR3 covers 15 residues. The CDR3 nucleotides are TGTGCCAGCAGTTTCCCCAAAGGTAGCAATCAGCCCCAGCATTTT. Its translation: CASSFPKGSNQPQHF.

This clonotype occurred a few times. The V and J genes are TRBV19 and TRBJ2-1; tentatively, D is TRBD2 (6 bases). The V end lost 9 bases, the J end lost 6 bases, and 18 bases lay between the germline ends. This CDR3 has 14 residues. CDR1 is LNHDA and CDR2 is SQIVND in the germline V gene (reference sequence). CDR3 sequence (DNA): TGTGCCAGCCTCGGAGGGCCTCGAGGCAATGAGCAGTTCTTC. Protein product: CASLGGPRGNEQFF.

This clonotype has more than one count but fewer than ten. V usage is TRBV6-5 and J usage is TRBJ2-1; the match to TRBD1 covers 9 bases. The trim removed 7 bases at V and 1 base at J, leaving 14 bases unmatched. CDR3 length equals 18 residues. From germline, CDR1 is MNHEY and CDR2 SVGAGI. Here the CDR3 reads CASIPRRTGEGSYNEQFF. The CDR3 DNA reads TGTGCCAGCATCCCCCGCAGGACAGGGGAGGGGTCCTACAATGAGCAGTTCTTC.

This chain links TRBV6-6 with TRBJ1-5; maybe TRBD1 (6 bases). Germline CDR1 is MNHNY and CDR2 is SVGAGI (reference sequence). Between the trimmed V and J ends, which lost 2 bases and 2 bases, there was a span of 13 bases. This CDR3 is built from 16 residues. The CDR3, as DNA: TGTGCCAGCAGTTACGGATCCAGGGGACGCAATCAGCCCCAGCATTTT. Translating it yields CASSYGSRGRNQPQHF.

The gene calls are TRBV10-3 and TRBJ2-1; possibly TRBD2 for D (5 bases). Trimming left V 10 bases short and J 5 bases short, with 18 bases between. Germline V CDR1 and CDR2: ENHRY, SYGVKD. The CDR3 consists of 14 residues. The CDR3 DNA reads TGTGCCACAAGACGGGGAACAGAAAACAATGAGCAGTTCTTC. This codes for CATRRGTENNEQFF.

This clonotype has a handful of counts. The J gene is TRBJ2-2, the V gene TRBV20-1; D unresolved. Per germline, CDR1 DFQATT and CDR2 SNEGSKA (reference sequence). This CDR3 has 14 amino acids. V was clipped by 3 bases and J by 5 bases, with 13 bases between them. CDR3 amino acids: CSASWNEITGELFF. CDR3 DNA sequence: TGCAGTGCTAGCTGGAATGAGATAACCGGGGAGCTGTTTTTT.

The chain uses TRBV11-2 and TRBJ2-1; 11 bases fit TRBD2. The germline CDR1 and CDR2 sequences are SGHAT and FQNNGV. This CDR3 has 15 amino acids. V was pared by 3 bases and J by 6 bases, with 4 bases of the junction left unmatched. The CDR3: CASSFSGGGVNEQFF. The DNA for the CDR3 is TGTGCCAGCAGCTTTAGCGGGGGGGGGGTCAATGAGCAGTTCTTC.

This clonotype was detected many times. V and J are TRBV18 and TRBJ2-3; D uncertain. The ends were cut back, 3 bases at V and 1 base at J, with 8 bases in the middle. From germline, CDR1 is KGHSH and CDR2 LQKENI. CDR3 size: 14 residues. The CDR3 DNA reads TGTGCCAGCTCACCGGTGTTAGGCACAGATACGCAGTATTTT. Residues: CASSPVLGTDTQYF.

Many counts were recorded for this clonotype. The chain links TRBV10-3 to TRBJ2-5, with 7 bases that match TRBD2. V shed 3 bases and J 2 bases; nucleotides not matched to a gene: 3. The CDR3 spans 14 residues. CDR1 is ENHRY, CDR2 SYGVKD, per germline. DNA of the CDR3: TGTGCCATCAGTGATACGGGGGGACAAGAGACCCAGTACTTC. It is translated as CAISDTGGQETQYF.

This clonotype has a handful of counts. In nucleotides, the CDR3 is TGCGCCAGCACCCCTACGAGTAGCGGTAACACCGGGGAGCTGTTTTTT. This sequence encodes CASTPTSSGNTGELFF. The chain carries TRBV5-1 and TRBJ2-2, with a tentative D call TRBD2 (6 bases). The V gene's germline CDR1 is SGHRS and CDR2 YFSETQ. The germline V and J ends were trimmed by 6 bases and 2 bases, with 17 bases remaining between them. The CDR3 consists of 16 residues.

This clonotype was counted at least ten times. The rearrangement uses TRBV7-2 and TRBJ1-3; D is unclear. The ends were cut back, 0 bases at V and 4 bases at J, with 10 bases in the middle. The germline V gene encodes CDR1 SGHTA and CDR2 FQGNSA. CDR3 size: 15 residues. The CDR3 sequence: CASSLARHGGNTIYF. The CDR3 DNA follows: TGTGCCAGCAGCTTAGCGCGGCATGGCGGAAACACCATATATTTT.

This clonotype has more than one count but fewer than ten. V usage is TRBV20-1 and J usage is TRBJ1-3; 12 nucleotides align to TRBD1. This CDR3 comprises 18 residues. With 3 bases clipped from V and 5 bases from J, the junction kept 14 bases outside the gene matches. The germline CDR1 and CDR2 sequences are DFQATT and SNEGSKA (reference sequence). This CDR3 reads CSASPGQGAVGSRNTIYF. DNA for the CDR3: TGCAGTGCTAGTCCGGGACAGGGGGCGGTGGGGTCTAGAAACACCATATATTTT.